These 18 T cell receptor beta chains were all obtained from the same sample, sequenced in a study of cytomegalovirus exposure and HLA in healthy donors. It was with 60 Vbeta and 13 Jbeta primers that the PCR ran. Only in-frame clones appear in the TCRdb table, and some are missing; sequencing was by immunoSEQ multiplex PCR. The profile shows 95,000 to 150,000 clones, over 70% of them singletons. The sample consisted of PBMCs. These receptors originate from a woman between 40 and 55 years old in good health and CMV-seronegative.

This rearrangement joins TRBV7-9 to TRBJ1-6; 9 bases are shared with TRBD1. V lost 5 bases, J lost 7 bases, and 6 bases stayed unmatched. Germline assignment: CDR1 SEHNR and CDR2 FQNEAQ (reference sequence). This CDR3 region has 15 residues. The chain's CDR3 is CASSQGQGTNSPLHF. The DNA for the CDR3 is TGTGCCAGCAGCCAAGGACAGGGGACAAATTCACCCCTCCACTTT.

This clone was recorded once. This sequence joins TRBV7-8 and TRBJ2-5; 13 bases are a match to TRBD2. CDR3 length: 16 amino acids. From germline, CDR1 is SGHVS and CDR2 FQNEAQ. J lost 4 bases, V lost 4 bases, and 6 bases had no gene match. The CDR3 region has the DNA TGTGCCAGCAGCTCTTCACTAGCGGGAGGGCGAGAGACCCAGTACTTC. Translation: CASSSSLAGGRETQYF.

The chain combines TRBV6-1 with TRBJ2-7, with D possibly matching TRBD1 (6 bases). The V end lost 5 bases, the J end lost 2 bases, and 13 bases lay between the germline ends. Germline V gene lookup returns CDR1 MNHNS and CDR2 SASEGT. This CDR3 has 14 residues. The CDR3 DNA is TGTGCCAGCAGTAGGGACATGGTTGCCTACGAGCAGTACTTC. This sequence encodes CASSRDMVAYEQYF.

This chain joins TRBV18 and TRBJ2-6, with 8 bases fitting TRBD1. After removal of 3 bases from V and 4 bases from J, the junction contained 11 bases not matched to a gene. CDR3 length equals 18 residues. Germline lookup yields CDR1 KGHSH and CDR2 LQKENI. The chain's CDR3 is CASSPYHRTGSGANVLTF. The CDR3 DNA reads TGTGCCAGCTCACCTTACCACAGGACAGGGTCCGGGGCCAACGTCCTGACTTTC. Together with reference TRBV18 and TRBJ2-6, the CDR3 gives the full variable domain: NAGVMQNPRHLVRRRGQEARLRCSPMKGHSHVYWYRQLPEEGLKFMVYLQKENIIDESGMPKERFSAEFPKEGPSILRIQQVVRGDSAAYFCASSPYHRTGSGANVLTFGAGSRLTVL.

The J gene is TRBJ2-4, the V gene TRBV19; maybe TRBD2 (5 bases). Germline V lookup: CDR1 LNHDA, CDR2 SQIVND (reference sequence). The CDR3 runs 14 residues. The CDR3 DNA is TGTGTTCAATTCCGGGGTGATAGCAAAAACATTCAGTACTTC. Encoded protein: CVQFRGDSKNIQYF.

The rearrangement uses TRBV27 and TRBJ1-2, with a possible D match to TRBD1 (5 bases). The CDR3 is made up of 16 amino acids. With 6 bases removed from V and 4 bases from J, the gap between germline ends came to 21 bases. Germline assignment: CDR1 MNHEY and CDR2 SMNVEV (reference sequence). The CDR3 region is CASSQGPGEPFYGYTF. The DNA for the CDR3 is TGTGCCAGCAGCCAAGGTCCGGGGGAGCCCTTCTATGGCTACACCTTC.

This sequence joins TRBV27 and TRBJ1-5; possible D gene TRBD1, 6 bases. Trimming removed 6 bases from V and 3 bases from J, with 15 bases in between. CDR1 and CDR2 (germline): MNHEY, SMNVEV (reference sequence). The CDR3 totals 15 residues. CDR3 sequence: CASSPAGHYNQPQHF. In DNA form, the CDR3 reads TGTGCCAGCAGCCCAGCGGGACACTACAATCAGCCCCAGCATTTT.

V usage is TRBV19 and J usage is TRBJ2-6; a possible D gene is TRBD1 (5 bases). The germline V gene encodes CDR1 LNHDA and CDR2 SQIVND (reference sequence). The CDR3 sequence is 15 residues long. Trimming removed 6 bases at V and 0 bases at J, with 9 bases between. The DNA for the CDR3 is TGTGCCAGTAGAAAAGGGGACTCTGGGGCCAACGTCCTGACTTTC. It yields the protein CASRKGDSGANVLTF.

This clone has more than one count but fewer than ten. Here the CDR3 reads CASSASGGVQETQYF. DNA of the CDR3: TGTGCCAGCAGCGCCAGCGGGGGGGTACAAGAGACCCAGTACTTC. This chain uses TRBV7-7 with TRBJ2-5, with 10 bases that match TRBD2. This CDR3 comprises 15 residues. After removal of 5 bases from V and 2 bases from J, the junction contained 5 bases not matched to a gene. CDR1 and CDR2 from the germline V gene are SSHAT and FNYEAQ (reference sequence).

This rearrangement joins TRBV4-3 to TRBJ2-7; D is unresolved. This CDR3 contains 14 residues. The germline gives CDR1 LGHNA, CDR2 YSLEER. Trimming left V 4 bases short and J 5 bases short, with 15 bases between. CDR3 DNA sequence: TGCGCCAGCAGCCGTGGCAGGCTTGACGACGAGCAGTACTTC. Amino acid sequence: CASSRGRLDDEQYF.

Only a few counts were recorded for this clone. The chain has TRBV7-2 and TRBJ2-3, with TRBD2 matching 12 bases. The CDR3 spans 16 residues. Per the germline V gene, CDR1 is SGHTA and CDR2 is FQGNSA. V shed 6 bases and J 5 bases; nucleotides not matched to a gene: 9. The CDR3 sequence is CASSLAGGQMGDTQYF. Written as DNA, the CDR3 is TGTGCCAGCAGTCTAGCGGGGGGGCAAATGGGAGATACGCAGTATTTT.

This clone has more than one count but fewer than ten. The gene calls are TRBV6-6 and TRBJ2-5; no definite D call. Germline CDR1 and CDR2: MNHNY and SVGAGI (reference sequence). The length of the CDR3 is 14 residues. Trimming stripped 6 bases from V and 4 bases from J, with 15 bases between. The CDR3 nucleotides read TGTGCCAGCAGATATCTAGAGTCGGGAGAGACCCAGTACTTC. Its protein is CASRYLESGETQYF.

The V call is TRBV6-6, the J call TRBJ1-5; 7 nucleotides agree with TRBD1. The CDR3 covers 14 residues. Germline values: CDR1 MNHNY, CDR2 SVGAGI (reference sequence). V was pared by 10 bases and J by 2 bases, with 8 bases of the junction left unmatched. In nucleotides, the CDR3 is TGTGCCACCTACACAGGGGTTGGCAATCAGCCCCAGCATTTT. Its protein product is CATYTGVGNQPQHF.

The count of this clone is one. As DNA, the CDR3 is TGCGCCAGCAGCCAGCTAGACAGGATGAACACTGAAGCTTTCTTT. This translates into CASSQLDRMNTEAFF. The chain links TRBV4-3 to TRBJ1-1, with a weak D call TRBD1 (6 bases). In germline, CDR1 is LGHNA, CDR2 YSLEER. V dropped 3 bases and J dropped 0 bases, with 11 bases sitting between them. The CDR3 consists of 15 residues.

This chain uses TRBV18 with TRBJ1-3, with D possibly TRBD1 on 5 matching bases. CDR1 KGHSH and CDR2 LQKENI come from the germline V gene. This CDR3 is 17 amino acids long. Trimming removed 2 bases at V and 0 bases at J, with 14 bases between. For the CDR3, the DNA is TGTGCCAGCTCACCATATCAGGGTTCAGTCTCTGGAAACACCATATATTTT. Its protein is CASSPYQGSVSGNTIYF.

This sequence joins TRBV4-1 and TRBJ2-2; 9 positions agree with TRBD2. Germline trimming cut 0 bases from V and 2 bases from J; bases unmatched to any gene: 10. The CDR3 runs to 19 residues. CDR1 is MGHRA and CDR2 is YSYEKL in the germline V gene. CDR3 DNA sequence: TGCGCCAGCAGCCAAGATCAGGGTAGCGGGGGATCAAACACCGGGGAGCTGTTTTTT. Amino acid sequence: CASSQDQGSGGSNTGELFF.

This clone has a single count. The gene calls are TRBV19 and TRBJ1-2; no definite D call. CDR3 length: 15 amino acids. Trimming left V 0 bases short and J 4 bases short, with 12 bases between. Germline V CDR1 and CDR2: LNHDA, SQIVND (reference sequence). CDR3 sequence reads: CASSIDNSLGYGYTF. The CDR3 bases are TGTGCCAGTAGTATAGATAATTCGCTCGGCTATGGCTACACCTTC.

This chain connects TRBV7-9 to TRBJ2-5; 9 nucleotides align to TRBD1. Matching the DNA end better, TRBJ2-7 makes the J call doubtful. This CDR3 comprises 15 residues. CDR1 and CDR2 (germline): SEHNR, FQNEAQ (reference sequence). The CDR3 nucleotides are TGTGCCAGCAGCTTAGGGACAGGGGCTTTCTACGAGCAGTACTTC. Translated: CASSLGTGAFYEQYF.